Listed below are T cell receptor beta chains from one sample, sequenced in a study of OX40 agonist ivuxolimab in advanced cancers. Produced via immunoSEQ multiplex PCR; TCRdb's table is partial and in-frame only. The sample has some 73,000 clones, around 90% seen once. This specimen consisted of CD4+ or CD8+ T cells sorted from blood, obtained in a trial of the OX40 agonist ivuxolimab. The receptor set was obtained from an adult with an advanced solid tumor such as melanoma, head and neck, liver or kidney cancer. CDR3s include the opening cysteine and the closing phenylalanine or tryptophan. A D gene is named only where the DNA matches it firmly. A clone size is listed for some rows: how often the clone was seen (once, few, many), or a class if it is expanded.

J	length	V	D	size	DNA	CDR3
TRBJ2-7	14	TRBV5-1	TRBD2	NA	TGCGCCAGCAGCTGGACTAGCGGAGTCTTGGAGCAGTACTTC	CASSWTSGVLEQYF
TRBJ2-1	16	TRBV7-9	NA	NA	TGTGCCAGCAGCCCCATATCAGGGTCATGGGACAATGAGCAGTTCTTC	CASSPISGSWDNEQFF
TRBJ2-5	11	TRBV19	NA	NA	TGTGCCAGTATGCAGGGAGAGACCCAGTACTTC	CASMQGETQYF
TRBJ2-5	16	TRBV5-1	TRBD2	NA	TGCGCCAGCAGCTTGGTACCGGGAGGGAGACAAGAGACCCAGTACTTC	CASSLVPGGRQETQYF
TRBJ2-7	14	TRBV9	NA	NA	TGTGCCAGCAGCCCGGTGGCAGATTCCTACGAGCAGTACTTC	CASSPVADSYEQYF
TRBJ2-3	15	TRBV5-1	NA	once	TGCGCCAGCAGCGCATCGGCCCCCAGCACAGATACGCAGTATTTT	CASSASAPSTDTQYF
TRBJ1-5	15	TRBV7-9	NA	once	TGTGCCAGCAGCTTAGGGACCCCGGAAAACCAGCCCCAGCATTTT	CASSLGTPENQPQHF
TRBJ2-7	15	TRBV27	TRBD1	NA	TGTGCCAGCAGTTTGACCGGGACAGGGATATACGAGCAGTACTTC	CASSLTGTGIYEQYF
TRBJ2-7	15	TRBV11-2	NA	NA	TGTGCCAGCAGCTTCGGCGGCTTGAGCTCCTACGAGCAGTACTTC	CASSFGGLSSYEQYF
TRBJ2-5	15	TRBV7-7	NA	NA	TGTGCTAGCAGCCAACAGACAGGATCACAAGAGACCCAGTACTTC	CASSQQTGSQETQYF
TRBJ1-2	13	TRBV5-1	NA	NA	TGCGCCAGCAGCTTAACCAGGACCTATGGCTACACCTTC	CASSLTRTYGYTF
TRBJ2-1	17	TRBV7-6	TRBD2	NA	TGTGCCAGCAGCTTACAGTCAGCGGGAGGTCCCTACAATGAGCAGTTCTTC	CASSLQSAGGPYNEQFF
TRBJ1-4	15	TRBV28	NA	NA	TGTGCCAGCATTCCTTCGGGGGGGGTTTTCGAAAAACTGTTTTTT	CASIPSGGVFEKLFF
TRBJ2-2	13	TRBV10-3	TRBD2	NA	TGTGCCATCTCGCGGGAGGGCACCGGGGAGCTGTTTTTT	CAISREGTGELFF
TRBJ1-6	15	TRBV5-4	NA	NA	TGTGCCAGCAGCGACGACGGACCGAGGCGGTCACCCCTCCACTTT	CASSDDGPRRSPLHF
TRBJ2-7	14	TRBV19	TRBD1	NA	TGTGCCAGTAGTATAGAACAGGGGTCCTACGAGCAGTACTTC	CASSIEQGSYEQYF
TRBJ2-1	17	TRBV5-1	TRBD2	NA	TGCGCCAGCAGCTTTTGGCCTAGCGGGAGAGTAGGCAATGAGCAGTTCTTC	CASSFWPSGRVGNEQFF
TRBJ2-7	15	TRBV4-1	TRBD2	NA	TGCGCCAGCAGCCAAGGACTAGCGGGAGTCTACGAGCAGTACTTC	CASSQGLAGVYEQYF
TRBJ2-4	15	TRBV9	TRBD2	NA	TGTGCCAGCAGCGCCGGGACTAGCGCCTCGGACATTCAGTACTTC	CASSAGTSASDIQYF
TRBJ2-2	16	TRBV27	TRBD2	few	TGTGCCAGCAGTCCCCGGGGGGTCGCGAACACCGGGGAGCTGTTTTTT	CASSPRGVANTGELFF
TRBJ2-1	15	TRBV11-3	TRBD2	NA	TGTGCCAGCAGCACACTAGCGGGGAATTACAATGAGCAGTTCTTC	CASSTLAGNYNEQFF
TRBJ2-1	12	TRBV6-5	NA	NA	TGTGCCAGCAGTTCCGACTCTTATATAGAGTTCTTC	CASSSDSYIEFF
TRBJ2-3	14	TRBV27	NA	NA	TGTGCCAGCAGTCTGGGACGCAGCAGGGATACGCAGTATTTT	CASSLGRSRDTQYF
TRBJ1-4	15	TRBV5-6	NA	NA	TGTGCCAGCAGTCCCTGGGGGTTTCGTAATGAAAAACTGTTTTTT	CASSPWGFRNEKLFF
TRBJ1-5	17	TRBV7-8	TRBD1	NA	TGTGCCAGCAGCTTCCGGGACAGGCGCTATAGCAATCAGCCCCAGCATTTT	CASSFRDRRYSNQPQHF
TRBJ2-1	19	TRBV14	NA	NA	TGTGCCAGCAGCCAAGATTATCGCGTGGCAGGGTGGACATACAATGAGCAGTTCTTC	CASSQDYRVAGWTYNEQFF
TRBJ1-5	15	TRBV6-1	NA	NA	TGTGCCAGCAGTGAAGAGGGAGGTGGCAATCAGCCCCAGCATTTT	CASSEEGGGNQPQHF
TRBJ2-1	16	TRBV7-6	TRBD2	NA	TGTGCCAGCAGCGCGGGGAGTGGACTAGCATACCATGAGCAGTTCTTC	CASSAGSGLAYHEQFF
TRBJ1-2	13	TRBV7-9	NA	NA	TGTGCCAGCAGCCCAAGACAAAACTATGGCTACACCTTC	CASSPRQNYGYTF
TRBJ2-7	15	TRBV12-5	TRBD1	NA	TGTGCTAGTGGTTTGAGGACAGGGCCGTCGTACGAGCAGTACTTC	CASGLRTGPSYEQYF
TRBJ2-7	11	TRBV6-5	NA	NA	TGTGCCAGTGCAGGGGCCCACGAGCAGTACTTC	CASAGAHEQYF
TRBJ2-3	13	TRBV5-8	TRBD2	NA	TGTGCCACCTCGGGACTATACACAGATACGCAGTATTTT	CATSGLYTDTQYF
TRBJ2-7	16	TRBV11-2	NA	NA	TGTGCCAGCAGCTTGGGGGACACTTACTCCGCCTACGAGCAGTACTTC	CASSLGDTYSAYEQYF
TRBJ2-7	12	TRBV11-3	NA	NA	TGTGCCAGCAGCCCCTCAGCCCACGAGCAGTACTTC	CASSPSAHEQYF
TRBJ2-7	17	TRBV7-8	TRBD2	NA	TGTGCCAGCAGCATAATCAGCGGGACTAGGCTTAGCGGCGAGCAGTACTTC	CASSIISGTRLSGEQYF
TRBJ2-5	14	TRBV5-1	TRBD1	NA	TGCGCCAGCAGAGGACAGGGAGGTGGAGAGACCCAGTACTTC	CASRGQGGGETQYF
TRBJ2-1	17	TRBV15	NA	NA	TGTGCCACCAGCAGAGATCTCGGGATAGGTACCTACAATGAGCAGTTCTTC	CATSRDLGIGTYNEQFF
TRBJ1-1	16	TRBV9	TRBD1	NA	TGTGCCAGCAGCGTGGGAGCCGGGACAGCGATGACGGAAGCTTTCTTT	CASSVGAGTAMTEAFF
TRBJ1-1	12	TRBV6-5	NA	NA	TGTGCCAGCAGCCTACTTGGGTTGGAAGCTTTCTTT	CASSLLGLEAFF
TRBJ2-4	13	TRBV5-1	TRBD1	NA	TGCGCCAGCAGCGCGGACAGGGATAACATTCAGTACTTC	CASSADRDNIQYF
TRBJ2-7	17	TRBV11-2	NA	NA	TGTGCCAGCAGCATAAGCGCCTTTTTAGCAGCCCCTCTCGAGCAGTACTTC	CASSISAFLAAPLEQYF
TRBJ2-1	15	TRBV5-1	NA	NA	TGCGCCAGCAGCAAGGACCCCCTCTCCTACAATGAGCAGTTCTTC	CASSKDPLSYNEQFF
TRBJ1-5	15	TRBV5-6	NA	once	TGTGCCAGCAGCCCTCGGGGGGCGGCTATTCAGCCCCAGCATTTT	CASSPRGAAIQPQHF
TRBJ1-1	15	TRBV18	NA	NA	TGTGCCAGCTCACCAACTAACGACCCTAACACTGAAGCTTTCTTT	CASSPTNDPNTEAFF
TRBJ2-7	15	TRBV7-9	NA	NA	TGTGCCAGCAGCTTAGCGCCCCTGGGATCCTACGAGCAGTACTTC	CASSLAPLGSYEQYF